Below are 30 T cell receptor beta chains sequenced from a single sample in a study of blood T cell repertoires in COVID-19. The method was immunoSEQ multiplex PCR; TCRdb's version includes in-frame clones alone and lacks a portion of them. There are some 180,000 clones in the sample; 80% to 90% occur only once, and around 10% lies in the top ten. The material sequenced was peripheral blood. These TCRs come from a woman aged 40 to 50 with COVID-19, enrolled during active disease.

The chain employs TRBV2 and TRBJ1-6; D might be TRBD1 (5 bases). Germline CDR1 and CDR2: SNHLY and FYNNEI. The CDR3 consists of 15 residues. V lost 7 bases, J lost 5 bases, and 15 bases lay in between. The CDR3 DNA is TGTGCCAGCAAGGACATTGCGGGAGATAATTCACCCCTCCACTTT. Its protein product is CASKDIAGDNSPLHF.

This chain joins TRBV18 and TRBJ2-6; 9 bases line up with TRBD1. The CDR3 covers 18 residues. Germline-derived CDR1 and CDR2 are KGHSH and LQKENI. Trimming at V came to 0 bases and at J to 0 bases, leaving 3 bases not matched to a gene. The CDR3 reads CASSPPTGGGSGANVLTF. The CDR3 DNA follows: TGTGCCAGCTCACCACCGACAGGGGGGGGCTCTGGGGCCAACGTCCTGACTTTC.

The CDR3 reads CASSQDPPVSSTGELFF. CDR3 DNA sequence: TGCGCCAGCAGCCAAGATCCCCCTGTCTCTTCCACCGGGGAGCTGTTTTTT. The V call is TRBV4-1, the J call TRBJ2-2; D is ambiguous. The length of the CDR3 is 17 residues. V was trimmed by 0 bases and J by 4 bases, leaving 15 bases between them. The germline CDR1 and CDR2 sequences are MGHRA and YSYEKL.

This clone turned up a few times. CDR3 nucleotides: TGTGCCAGCAGCCCAAGGGGACATCGGGGCACCGGGGAGCTGTTTTTT. Protein product: CASSPRGHRGTGELFF. V gene TRBV7-9 combines with J gene TRBJ2-2; D might be TRBD1 (6 bases). The CDR3 covers 16 residues. CDR1 SEHNR and CDR2 FQNEAQ come from the germline V gene (reference sequence). V was cut by 5 bases and J by 4 bases, with 17 bases left in between. Full variable domain (remainder filled in from reference TRBV7-9 and TRBJ2-2): DTGVSQNPRHKITKRGQNVTFRCDPISEHNRLYWYRQTLGQGPEFLTYFQNEAQLEKSRLLSDRFSAERPKGSFSTLEIQRTEQGDSAMYLCASSPRGHRGTGELFFGEGSRLTVL.

The genes are TRBV7-3 and TRBJ2-1; a weak D match, TRBD2 (5 bases). Germline CDR1 SGHTA, CDR2 FQGTGA. V dropped 2 bases and J dropped 10 bases, with 15 bases sitting between them. The CDR3 extends over 14 amino acids. In DNA form, the CDR3 reads TGTGCCAGCAGCTTAGCGGGTTCCAATGGGGAGCAGTTCTTC. This translates into CASSLAGSNGEQFF.

The rearrangement links TRBV28 to TRBJ1-1; tentatively, D is TRBD1 (5 bases). Germline V lookup: CDR1 MDHEN, CDR2 SYDVKM. The CDR3 has 11 amino acids. V shed 8 bases and J shed 1 base, with 5 bases lying between them. The DNA of the CDR3 is TGTGCCAGCCAGGGGAACACTGAAGCTTTCTTT. Translation gives CASQGNTEAFF.

The rearrangement joins TRBV6-5 to TRBJ2-3, with 11 bases aligning to TRBD2. The germline V gene has CDR1 MNHEY and CDR2 SVGAGI. This CDR3 is 15 amino acids long. With 7 bases clipped from V and 4 bases from J, the junction kept 7 bases outside the gene matches. The CDR3 sequence is CASMVSGGAPDTQYF. Here the CDR3 DNA reads TGTGCCAGCATGGTTAGCGGGGGGGCCCCAGATACGCAGTATTTT.

This clone was detected once. This rearrangement joins TRBV7-8 to TRBJ2-1; 7 bases agree with TRBD2. Germline V gene sequence: CDR1 SGHVS, CDR2 FQNEAQ. There are 15 residues in the CDR3. V trimming: 2 bases; J trimming: 1 base; junction bases outside the gene matches: 2. The DNA for the CDR3 is TGTGCCAGCAGCTTACCGGGAGGTTCCTACAATGAGCAGTTCTTC. Its translation is CASSLPGGSYNEQFF.

The CDR3 reads CASSEIYMGSSRNYEQYF. The CDR3 nucleotides are TGTGCCAGCAGTGAAATTTATATGGGTAGTTCCAGGAACTACGAGCAGTACTTC. The V and J genes are TRBV6-1 and TRBJ2-7; unclear D gene. Trimming removed 2 bases at V and 3 bases at J, with 23 bases between. The CDR3 loop spans 18 amino acids. Germline CDR1 reads MNHNS; CDR2 reads SASEGT.

This clone was found a few times. The genes are TRBV3-1 (or the pseudogene TRBV3-2) and TRBJ1-1, with D possibly being TRBD1 (6 bases). The germline V gene encodes CDR1 LGHDT and CDR2 YNNKEL (reference sequence). Trimming took 0 bases from V and 1 from J, leaving 9 bases between them. This CDR3 comprises 15 residues. Here the CDR3 reads CASSQDRGENTEAFF. The CDR3 nucleotides read TGTGCCAGCAGCCAAGACAGGGGTGAGAACACTGAAGCTTTCTTT.

The CDR3 bases are TGTGCCAGTAGTACTCGGAAGGACAGTCGAAACTATGGCTACACCTTC. It encodes CASSTRKDSRNYGYTF. The V gene is TRBV19, the J gene TRBJ1-2, with D possibly being TRBD1 (6 bases). CDR3 length: 16 amino acids. Germline V gives CDR1 LNHDA, CDR2 SQIVND (reference sequence). Trimming left V 4 bases short and J 2 bases short, with 17 bases between.

The J gene is TRBJ2-3, the V gene TRBV12-3 or TRBV12-4; D unclear. The V end lost 5 bases, the J end lost 10 bases, and 16 bases lay between the germline ends. The CDR3 extends over 13 amino acids. The CDR3 loop is CASSVPPAESQYF. In DNA form, the CDR3 reads TGTGCCAGCAGTGTCCCCCCCGCGGAGTCGCAGTATTTT.

The rearrangement joins TRBV19 to TRBJ1-5; TRBD1 might be the D (5 bases). The germline V gene encodes CDR1 LNHDA and CDR2 SQIVND (reference sequence). The germline V and J ends were trimmed by 3 bases and 1 base, with 10 bases remaining between them. CDR3 length: 15 amino acids. The CDR3, as DNA: TGTGCCAGTAGTATGGTGTGGGGCAGCAATCAGCCCCAGCATTTT. It codes for CASSMVWGSNQPQHF.

The CDR3 region has the DNA TGTGCCAGCAGCCGTGGGACAGCGAACACCGGGGAGCTGTTTTTT. As protein: CASSRGTANTGELFF. The V and J genes are TRBV7-3 and TRBJ2-2, with TRBD1 matching over 7 bases. The CDR3 is 15 amino acids. Germline CDR1 SGHTA, CDR2 FQGTGA. V lost 5 bases and J lost 0; bases outside the gene matches: 3.

The CDR3 region is CASTAHAGGEQFF. The CDR3 nucleotides are TGTGCCAGCACCGCTCACGCGGGAGGTGAGCAGTTCTTC. The rearrangement links TRBV9 to TRBJ2-1, with 8 bases identical to TRBD2. Trimming cost V 6 bases and J 9 bases; bases outside gene matches: 8. The CDR3 has 13 residues. Germline V gene lookup returns CDR1 SGDLS and CDR2 YYNGEE.

The rearrangement uses TRBV19 and TRBJ2-5; D is uncertain. This CDR3 is 15 amino acids long. Germline V lookup: CDR1 LNHDA, CDR2 SQIVND (reference sequence). Trimming removed 5 bases from V and 3 bases from J, with 16 bases in between. CDR3 amino acids: CASSAKTVDKETQYF. The DNA for the CDR3 is TGTGCCAGTAGTGCCAAAACAGTCGATAAAGAGACCCAGTACTTC.

The CDR3, as DNA: TGTGCCAGCAGGCCCTGGACTAGCGGGGAAGAGACCCAGTACTTC. Its translation: CASRPWTSGEETQYF. The chain has TRBV2 and TRBJ2-5; 12 positions match TRBD2. V was pared by 6 bases and J by 3 bases, with 5 bases of the junction left unmatched. The CDR3 length is 15 residues. Looked up from germline, CDR1 is SNHLY and CDR2 is FYNNEI. Full variable domain (outside the CDR3, taken from reference TRBV2 and TRBJ2-5): EPEVTQTPSHQVTQMGQEVILRCVPISNHLYFYWYRQILGQKVEFLVSFYNNEISEKSEIFDDQFSVERPDGSNFTLKIRSTKLEDSAMYFCASRPWTSGEETQYFGPGTRLLVL.

This chain joins TRBV7-2 and TRBJ2-5, with a weak D call TRBD1 (6 bases). The CDR3 runs to 13 residues. Per the germline V gene, CDR1 is SGHTA and CDR2 is FQGNSA. Trimming pared 3 bases from V and 11 bases from J, leaving 16 bases between. The CDR3 here is CASSLWGRPGQYF. The CDR3 nucleotides are TGTGCCAGCAGCTTGTGGGGGCGCCCTGGACAGTACTTC.

The V call is TRBV19, the J call TRBJ2-3, with D possibly matching TRBD2 (6 bases). In germline, CDR1 is LNHDA, CDR2 SQIVND (reference sequence). V shed 10 bases and J shed 4 bases, with 24 bases lying between them. The CDR3 length is 16 residues. The CDR3 loop reads CATSPSRDSGADTQYF. CDR3 DNA: TGTGCCACCTCACCCTCCCGGGACTCCGGTGCAGATACGCAGTATTTT.

This clone was seen just once. The chain employs TRBV19 and TRBJ1-2; TRBD1 aligns across 8 bases. This CDR3 has 13 amino acids. Germline V gives CDR1 LNHDA, CDR2 SQIVND (reference sequence). The J segment lost 4 bases and the V segment lost 5 bases, leaving 3 bases of the junction unmatched. The CDR3 coding sequence is TGTGCCAGTAGTGGGGACAGGATCTATGGCTACACCTTC. The encoded protein is CASSGDRIYGYTF. Supplemented by reference TRBV19 and TRBJ1-2, the full variable domain reads DGGITQSPKYLFRKEGQNVTLSCEQNLNHDAMYWYRQDPGQGLRLIYYSQIVNDFQKGDIAEGYSVSREKKESFPLTVTSAQKNPTAFYLCASSGDRIYGYTFGSGTRLTVV.

This sequence joins TRBV2 and TRBJ1-5; D gene uncertain. CDR3 length: 15 residues. Trimming pared 6 bases from V and 0 bases from J, leaving 12 bases between. CDR1 and CDR2 from the germline V gene are SNHLY and FYNNEI. The DNA for the CDR3 is TGTGCCAGCAGACCCACAGAGTATAGCAATCAGCCCCAGCATTTT. Protein sequence: CASRPTEYSNQPQHF. Together with reference TRBV2 and TRBJ1-5, the CDR3 gives the full variable domain: EPEVTQTPSHQVTQMGQEVILRCVPISNHLYFYWYRQILGQKVEFLVSFYNNEISEKSEIFDDQFSVERPDGSNFTLKIRSTKLEDSAMYFCASRPTEYSNQPQHFGDGTRLSIL.

The CDR3, as DNA: TGTGCCAGCAGCAAACTACTAGCGGGGGTACAAGAGACCCAGTACTTC. This gives the protein CASSKLLAGVQETQYF. The chain links TRBV3-1 (or the pseudogene TRBV3-2) to TRBJ2-5; 11 bases map to TRBD2. Germline loops: CDR1 LGHDT, CDR2 YNNKEL (reference sequence). V gave up 5 bases and J gave up 2 bases; unmatched junction bases: 7. The length of the CDR3 is 16 residues.

The chain has TRBV27 and TRBJ2-1; weak D call: TRBD1 (6 bases). The germline CDR1 and CDR2 sequences are MNHEY and SMNVEV (reference sequence). The CDR3 has 16 residues. V was shortened by 5 bases and J by 8 bases, with 22 bases between the two germline ends. The CDR3 is CASSPTTGDKFYEQFF. The CDR3 nucleotides read TGTGCCAGCAGTCCCACGACAGGTGATAAATTCTATGAGCAGTTCTTC.

The chain recombines TRBV11-2 with TRBJ2-5, with D unclear. CDR1 is SGHAT and CDR2 is FQNNGV in the germline V gene. V lost 5 bases to trimming and J lost 3 bases, with 16 bases between them. The CDR3 is 15 residues long. CDR3 in DNA: TGTGCCAGCAGCCCTAATCATGGGCGAAAAGAGACCCAGTACTTC. It encodes CASSPNHGRKETQYF. Variable domain in full (rest from reference TRBV11-2 and TRBJ2-5): EAGVAQSPRYKIIEKRQSVAFWCNPISGHATLYWYQQILGQGPKLLIQFQNNGVVDDSQLPKDRFSAERLKGVDSTLKIQPAKLEDSAVYLCASSPNHGRKETQYFGPGTRLLVL.

The chain uses TRBV29-1 and TRBJ2-3, with 8 bases identical to TRBD2. This CDR3 has 14 residues. Per germline, CDR1 SQVTM and CDR2 ANQGSEA. J gave up 7 bases and V 3 bases, and 9 bases lay outside the gene matches. Here the CDR3 DNA reads TGCAGCGTTGAGTGGCGGGGGGTCCCCTATACGCAGTATTTT. It translates to CSVEWRGVPYTQYF.

V usage is TRBV9 and J usage is TRBJ2-5; D is perhaps TRBD2 (6 bases). Looked up from germline, CDR1 is SGDLS and CDR2 is YYNGEE. The CDR3 covers 14 residues. Trimming cost V 4 bases and J 5 bases, with 15 bases left between them. The CDR3 loop is CASSPLSEGETQYF. The CDR3 DNA sequence: TGTGCCAGCAGCCCTCTTTCGGAGGGGGAGACCCAGTACTTC.

The rearrangement joins TRBV29-1 to TRBJ2-7, with 11 nucleotides matching TRBD2. Trimming took 7 bases from V and 3 from J; bases not matched to a gene: 5. Germline CDR1 is SQVTM and CDR2 is ANQGSEA. This CDR3 is built from 13 residues. CDR3 in DNA: TGCAGCGCCGGGACTAGCGGTAACTACGAGCAGTACTTC. Its protein is CSAGTSGNYEQYF.

The J gene is TRBJ2-5, the V gene TRBV2; TRBD1 is a possible D gene (6 bases). This CDR3 has 16 residues. Trimming removed 0 bases from V and 5 bases from J, with 16 bases in between. Germline CDR1 is SNHLY and CDR2 is FYNNEI. The CDR3 nucleotides are TGTGCCAGCAGTGAAGCGGGCAGGGGTGGAACGGAGACCCAGTACTTC. Protein product: CASSEAGRGGTETQYF.

The chain recombines TRBV18 with TRBJ1-5; no clear D gene. CDR3 length: 13 amino acids. V lost 2 bases and J lost 8, with 10 bases in between. From germline, CDR1 is KGHSH and CDR2 LQKENI. CDR3 coding DNA: TGTGCCAGCTCACCAAGTACGCAGAAGCCCCAGCATTTT. It encodes CASSPSTQKPQHF.

This chain connects TRBV27 to TRBJ1-2; possibly TRBD1 for D (5 bases). This CDR3 is built from 12 residues. The V and J ends lost 6 bases and 4 bases respectively, with 9 bases between them. The germline CDR1 and CDR2 sequences are MNHEY and SMNVEV (reference sequence). Here the CDR3 DNA reads TGTGCCAGCAGGCAGGGACTCTATGGCTACACCTTC. Residues: CASRQGLYGYTF.